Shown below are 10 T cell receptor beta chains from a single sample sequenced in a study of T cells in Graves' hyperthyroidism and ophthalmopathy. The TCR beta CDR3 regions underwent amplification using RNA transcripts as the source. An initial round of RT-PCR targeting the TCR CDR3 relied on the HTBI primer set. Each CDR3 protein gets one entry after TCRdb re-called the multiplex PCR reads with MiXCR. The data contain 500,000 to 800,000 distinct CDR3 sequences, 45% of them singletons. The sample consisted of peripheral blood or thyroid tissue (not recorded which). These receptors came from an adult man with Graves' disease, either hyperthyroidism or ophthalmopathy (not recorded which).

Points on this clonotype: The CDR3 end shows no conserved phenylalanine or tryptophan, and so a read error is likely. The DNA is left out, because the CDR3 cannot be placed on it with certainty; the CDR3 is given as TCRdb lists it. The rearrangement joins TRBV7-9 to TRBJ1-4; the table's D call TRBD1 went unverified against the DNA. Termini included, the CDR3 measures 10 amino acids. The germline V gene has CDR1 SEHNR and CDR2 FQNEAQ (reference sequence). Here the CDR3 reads CASTVTGGQY.

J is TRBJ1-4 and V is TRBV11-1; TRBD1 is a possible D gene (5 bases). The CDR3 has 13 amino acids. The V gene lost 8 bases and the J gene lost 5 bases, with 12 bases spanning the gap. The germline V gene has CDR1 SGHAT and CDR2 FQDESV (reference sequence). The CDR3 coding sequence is TGTGCCAGCCGCGGGACTGACAATGAAAAACTGTTTTTT. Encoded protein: CASRGTDNEKLFF.

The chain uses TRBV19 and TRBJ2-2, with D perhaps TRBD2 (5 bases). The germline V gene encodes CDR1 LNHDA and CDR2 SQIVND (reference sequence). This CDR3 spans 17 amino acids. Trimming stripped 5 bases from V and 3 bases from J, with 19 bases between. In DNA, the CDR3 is TGTGCCAGTAGTGCCGGGATGTTTGATGGCTACACCGGGGAGCTGTTTTTT. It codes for CASSAGMFDGYTGELFF.

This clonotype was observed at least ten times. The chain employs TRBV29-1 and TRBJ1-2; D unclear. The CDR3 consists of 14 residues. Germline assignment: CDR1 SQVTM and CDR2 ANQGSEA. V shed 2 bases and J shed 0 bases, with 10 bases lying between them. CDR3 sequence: CSVESHRANYGYTF. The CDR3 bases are TGCAGCGTTGAATCACATCGGGCTAACTATGGCTACACCTTC.

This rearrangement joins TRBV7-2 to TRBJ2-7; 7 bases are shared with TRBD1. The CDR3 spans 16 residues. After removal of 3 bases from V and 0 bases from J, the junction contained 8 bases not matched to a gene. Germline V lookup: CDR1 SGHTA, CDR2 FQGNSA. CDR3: CASSLFRQGPSYEQYF. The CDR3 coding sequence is TGTGCCAGCAGCTTGTTCCGACAGGGACCCTCCTACGAGCAGTACTTC. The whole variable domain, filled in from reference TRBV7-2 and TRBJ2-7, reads GAGVSQSPSNKVTEKGKDVELRCDPISGHTALYWYRQSLGQGLEFLIYFQGNSAPDKSGLPSDRFSAERTGGSVSTLTIQRTQQEDSAVYLCASSLFRQGPSYEQYFGPGTRLTVT.

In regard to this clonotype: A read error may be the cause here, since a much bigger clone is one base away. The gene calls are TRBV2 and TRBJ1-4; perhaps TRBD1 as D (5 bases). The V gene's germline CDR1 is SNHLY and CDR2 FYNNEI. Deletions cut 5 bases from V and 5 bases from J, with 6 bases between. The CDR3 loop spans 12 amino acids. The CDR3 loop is CASSWDNEKLFF. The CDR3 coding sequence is TGTGCCAGCAGTTGGGACAATGAAAAACTGTTTTTT.

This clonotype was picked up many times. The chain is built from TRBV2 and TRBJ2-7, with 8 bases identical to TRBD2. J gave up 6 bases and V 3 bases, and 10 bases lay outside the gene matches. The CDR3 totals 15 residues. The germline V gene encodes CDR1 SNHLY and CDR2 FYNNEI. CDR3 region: CASSDGREGPGEQYF. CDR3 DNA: TGTGCCAGCAGTGATGGTCGGGAGGGCCCAGGCGAGCAGTACTTC.

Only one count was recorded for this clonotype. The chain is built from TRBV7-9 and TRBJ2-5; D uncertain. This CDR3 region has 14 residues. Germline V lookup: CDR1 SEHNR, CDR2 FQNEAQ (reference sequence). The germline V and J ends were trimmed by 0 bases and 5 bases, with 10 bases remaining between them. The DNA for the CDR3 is TGTGCCAGCAGCTTAGCGGGATCTCGGGAGACCCAGTACTTC. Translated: CASSLAGSRETQYF. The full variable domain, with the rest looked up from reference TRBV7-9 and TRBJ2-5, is DTGVSQNPRHKITKRGQNVTFRCDPISEHNRLYWYRQTLGQGPEFLTYFQNEAQLEKSRLLSDRFSAERPKGSFSTLEIQRTEQGDSAMYLCASSLAGSRETQYFGPGTRLLVL.

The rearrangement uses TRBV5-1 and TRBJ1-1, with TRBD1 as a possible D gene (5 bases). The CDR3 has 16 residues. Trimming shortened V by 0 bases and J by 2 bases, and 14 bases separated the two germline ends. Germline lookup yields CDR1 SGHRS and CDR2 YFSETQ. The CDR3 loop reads CASSLAVGGPNTEAFF. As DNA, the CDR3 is TGCGCCAGCAGCTTGGCTGTTGGGGGACCTAACACTGAAGCTTTCTTT.

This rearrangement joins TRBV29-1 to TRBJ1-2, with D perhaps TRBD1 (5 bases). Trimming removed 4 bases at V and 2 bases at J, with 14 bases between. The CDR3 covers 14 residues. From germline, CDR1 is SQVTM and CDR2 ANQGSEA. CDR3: CSVGTTNENYGYTF. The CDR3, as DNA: TGCAGCGTTGGGACAACTAATGAAAACTATGGCTACACCTTC.